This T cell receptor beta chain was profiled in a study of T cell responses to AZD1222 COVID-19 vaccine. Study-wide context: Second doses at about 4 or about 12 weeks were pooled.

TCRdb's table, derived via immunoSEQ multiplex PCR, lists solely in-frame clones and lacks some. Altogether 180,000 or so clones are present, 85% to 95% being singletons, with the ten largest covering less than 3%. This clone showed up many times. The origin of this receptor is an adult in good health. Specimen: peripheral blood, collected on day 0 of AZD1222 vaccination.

CDR3 nucleotides: TGTGCCAGCAGTTTATCGACGGGGGCTTTAGGCTACACCTTC. Protein sequence: CASSLSTGALGYTF. V usage is TRBV27 and J usage is TRBJ1-2; D perhaps matches TRBD1 (6 bases). Trimming took 0 bases from V and 8 from J, leaving 13 bases between them. The germline gives CDR1 MNHEY, CDR2 SMNVEV (reference sequence). The CDR3 runs 14 residues.